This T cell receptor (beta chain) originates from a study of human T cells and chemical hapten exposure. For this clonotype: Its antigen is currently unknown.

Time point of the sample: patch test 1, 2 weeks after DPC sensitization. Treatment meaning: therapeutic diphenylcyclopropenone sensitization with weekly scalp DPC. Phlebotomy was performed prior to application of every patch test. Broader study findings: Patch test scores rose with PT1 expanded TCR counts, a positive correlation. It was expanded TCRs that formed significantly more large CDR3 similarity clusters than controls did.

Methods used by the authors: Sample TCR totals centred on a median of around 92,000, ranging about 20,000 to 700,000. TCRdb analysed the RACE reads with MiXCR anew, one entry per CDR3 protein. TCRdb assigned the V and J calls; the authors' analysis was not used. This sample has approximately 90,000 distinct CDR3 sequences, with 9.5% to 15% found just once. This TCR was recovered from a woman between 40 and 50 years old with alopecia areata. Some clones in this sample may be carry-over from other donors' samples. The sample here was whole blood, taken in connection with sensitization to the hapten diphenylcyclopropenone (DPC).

CDR3 in amino acids: CASRLQGSIQYF. CDR3 DNA: TGTGCCAGCAGGCTACAGGGAAGCATTCAGTACTTC. The chain links TRBV27 to TRBJ2-4; D might be TRBD1 (6 bases). Trimming shortened V by 6 bases and J by 9 bases, and 12 bases separated the two germline ends. Germline loops: CDR1 MNHEY, CDR2 SMNVEV (reference sequence). The CDR3 is 12 residues long.